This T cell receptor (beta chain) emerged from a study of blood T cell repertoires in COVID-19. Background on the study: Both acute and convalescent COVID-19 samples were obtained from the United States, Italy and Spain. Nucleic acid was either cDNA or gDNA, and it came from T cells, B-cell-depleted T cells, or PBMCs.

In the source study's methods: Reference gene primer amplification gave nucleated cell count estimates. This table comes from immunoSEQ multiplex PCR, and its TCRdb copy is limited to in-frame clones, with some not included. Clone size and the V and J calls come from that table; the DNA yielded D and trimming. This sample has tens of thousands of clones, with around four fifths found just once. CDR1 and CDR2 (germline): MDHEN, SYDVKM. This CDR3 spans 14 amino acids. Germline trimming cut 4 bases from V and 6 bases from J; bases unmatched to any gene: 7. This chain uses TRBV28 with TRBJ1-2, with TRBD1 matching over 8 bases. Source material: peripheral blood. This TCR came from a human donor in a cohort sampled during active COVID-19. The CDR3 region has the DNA TGTGCCAGCAGTTCGCCTCCGGACAGGGATGGCTACACCTTC. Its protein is CASSSPPDRDGYTF.